This T cell receptor beta chain was sequenced for a study of blood T cells in healthy people across ages. Total RNA, at least 6 micrograms per sample, was extracted from PBMCs. This clonotype showed up just a few times. Germline-derived CDR1 and CDR2 are SEHNR and FQNEAQ (reference sequence). V dropped 5 bases and J dropped 3 bases, with 15 bases sitting between them. This CDR3 comprises 15 residues. A sample-barcoded 5' primer and a J-beta primer mix were used in a second PCR of roughly 6 to 11 cycles. TCRdb itself ran the 5' RACE reads through MiXCR, one entry per CDR3 protein. Found here are 1 million to 1.2 million distinct CDR3 sequences, under 40% of them singletons; the top ten hold approximately 14%.

This clonotype was obtained from a young man in good health. Sequencing was performed on blood. The V call is TRBV7-9, the J call TRBJ2-3; D gene ambiguous. CDR3 DNA: TGTGCCAGCAGCGTTGAGGACGGACCGACAGATACGCAGTATTTT. Translated: CASSVEDGPTDTQYF.